What follows are 8 T cell receptor beta chains derived from one specimen sequenced in a study of cytomegalovirus exposure and HLA in healthy donors. The PCR ran on 60 Vbeta and 13 Jbeta primers. Using immunoSEQ multiplex PCR, the repertoire was profiled, and TCRdb retains in-frame clones only, with some absent. This table has approximately 74,000 clones, 80% to 90% appearing once. The specimen sequenced was PBMCs. Receptors originate from a woman aged 30 to 39 in good health and CMV-seronegative.

The chain employs TRBV11-3 and TRBJ2-7; 7 positions match TRBD2. The germline gives CDR1 SGHNT, CDR2 YENEEA. V shed 7 bases and J 6 bases; nucleotides not matched to a gene: 6. The CDR3 has 12 residues. This CDR3 is CASKQGGGEQYF. CDR3 bases: TGTGCCAGCAAGCAGGGCGGGGGCGAGCAGTACTTC.

The genes are TRBV7-8 and TRBJ1-2; perhaps TRBD1 as D (6 bases). Trimming cost V 5 bases and J 6 bases, with 10 bases left between them. There are 12 residues in the CDR3. Germline V lookup: CDR1 SGHVS, CDR2 FQNEAQ. CDR3 protein: CASSQDRHGYTF. As DNA, the CDR3 is TGTGCCAGCAGCCAAGACAGGCATGGCTACACCTTC.

The chain joins TRBV11-3 to TRBJ1-2, with TRBD1 as a possible D gene (5 bases). CDR1 is SGHNT and CDR2 is YENEEA in the germline V gene. Trimming left V 0 bases short and J 4 bases short, with 6 bases between. CDR3 size: 13 residues. CDR3 loop: CASSLDQGYGYTF. CDR3 coding DNA: TGTGCCAGCAGCTTAGACCAGGGCTATGGCTACACCTTC.

J is TRBJ2-3 and V is TRBV27; 9 bases are shared with TRBD2. Germline CDR1 reads MNHEY; CDR2 reads SMNVEV (reference sequence). The CDR3 runs to 15 residues. V lost 3 bases and J lost 5; bases outside the gene matches: 6. CDR3 region: CASSFGGGARDTQYF. CDR3 bases: TGTGCCAGCAGTTTTGGCGGGGGGGCAAGAGATACGCAGTATTTT.

The chain uses TRBV4-1 and TRBJ1-5, with TRBD1 as a possible D gene (6 bases). With 5 bases removed from V and 5 bases from J, the gap between germline ends came to 16 bases. The CDR3 contains 15 residues. Germline V CDR1 and CDR2: MGHRA, YSYEKL. CDR3 in amino acids: CASSTSIQGYQPQHF. CDR3 DNA sequence: TGCGCCAGCAGCACAAGTATTCAGGGGTATCAGCCCCAGCATTTT.

Concerning this clone: One junction end does not reproduce the germline sequence, and a read error may be involved. The genes are TRBV28 and TRBJ1-2; TRBD1 is a possible D gene (5 bases). The CDR3 has 15 amino acids. The germline CDR1 and CDR2 sequences are MDHEN and SYDVKM. CDR3 sequence: CASSPQGGANYGCTF. The CDR3 coding sequence is TGTGCCAGCAGTCCCCAGGGCGGCGCTAACTATGGCTGCACCTTC.

The CDR3 DNA sequence: TGTGCCAGCAGATCCGGGACAGGGTCCTGGGAGGGCTACACCTTC. It translates to CASRSGTGSWEGYTF. The gene calls are TRBV11-2 and TRBJ1-2, with 9 bases aligning to TRBD1. V gave up 6 bases and J gave up 8 bases; unmatched junction bases: 13. Germline V lookup: CDR1 SGHAT, CDR2 FQNNGV. The CDR3 extends over 15 amino acids.

The chain has TRBV29-1 and TRBJ2-3; 10 bases are a match to TRBD2. Germline CDR1 SQVTM, CDR2 ANQGSEA. The length of the CDR3 is 13 residues. V dropped 6 bases and J dropped 4; count of bases not matched to a gene: 4. The CDR3 is CSVETSGPDTQYF. The CDR3 DNA sequence: TGCAGCGTAGAGACTAGCGGGCCAGATACGCAGTATTTT.